This TCR beta chain was captured by sequencing in a study of Ad26.COV2.S vaccination and SARS-CoV-2 variants. Whole-study results and caveats: Vaccine recipients surpassed placebo recipients in spike-specific TCR breadth.

Notes on this clone: As yet, its antigen is unknown.

CDR3 length equals 14 residues. J gave up 5 bases and V 3 bases, and 7 bases lay outside the gene matches. Germline V gene sequence: CDR1 MNHEY, CDR2 SMNVEV (reference sequence). Profiling relied on immunoSEQ multiplex PCR, and the TCRdb table lists in-frame clones only, not all of them. The sample yields about 87,000 clones, approximately 82% seen once. Here the sequenced sample was peripheral blood, taken after recovery from COVID-19. This clonotype was obtained from a human donor who had recovered from COVID-19. This rearrangement joins TRBV27 to TRBJ2-7; 7 bases match TRBD1. CDR3 sequence reads: CASSFTGDGHEQYF. The CDR3, as DNA: TGTGCCAGCAGTTTCACAGGGGACGGCCACGAGCAGTACTTC.